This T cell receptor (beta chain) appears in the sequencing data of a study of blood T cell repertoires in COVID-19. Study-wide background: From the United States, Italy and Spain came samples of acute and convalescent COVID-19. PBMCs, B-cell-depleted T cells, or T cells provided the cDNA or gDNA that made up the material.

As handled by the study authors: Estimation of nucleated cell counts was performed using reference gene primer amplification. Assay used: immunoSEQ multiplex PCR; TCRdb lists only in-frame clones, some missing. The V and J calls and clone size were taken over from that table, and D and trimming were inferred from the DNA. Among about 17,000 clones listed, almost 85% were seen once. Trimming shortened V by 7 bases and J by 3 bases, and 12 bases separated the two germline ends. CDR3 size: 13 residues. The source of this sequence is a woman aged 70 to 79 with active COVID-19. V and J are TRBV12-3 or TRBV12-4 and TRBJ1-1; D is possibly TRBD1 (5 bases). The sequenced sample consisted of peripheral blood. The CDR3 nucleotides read TGTGCCAGCACCCTGGGAGGGGACACTGAAGCTTTCTTT. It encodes CASTLGGDTEAFF.